One and the same sample provided the 29 T cell receptor beta chains below, sequenced in a study of blood T cell repertoires in COVID-19. Only in-frame clones appear in the TCRdb table, and some are missing; sequencing was by immunoSEQ multiplex PCR. This table has about 140,000 clones, about 80% appearing once. Sequencing was performed on peripheral blood. These receptors all stem from a man aged 50 to 60 with acute or convalescent COVID-19.

The V gene is TRBV5-5, the J gene TRBJ2-3; 7 positions match TRBD2. The trim removed 2 bases at V and 6 bases at J, leaving 6 bases unmatched. Germline CDR1 reads SGHKS; CDR2 reads YYEKEE (reference sequence). The CDR3 covers 14 residues. In nucleotides, the CDR3 is TGTGCCAGCAGCTTCGTCGGGGGGAGGGATACGCAGTATTTT. It specifies CASSFVGGRDTQYF.

The rearrangement links TRBV4-1 to TRBJ2-2, with a weak D call TRBD1 (6 bases). Trimming stripped 6 bases from V and 7 bases from J, with 9 bases between. CDR1 MGHRA and CDR2 YSYEKL come from the germline V gene. The CDR3 consists of 12 residues. The CDR3 spells CASRDSDGELFF. The CDR3 region has the DNA TGCGCCAGCAGGGACAGTGACGGGGAGCTGTTTTTT.

The V and J genes are TRBV18 and TRBJ2-7, with 7 bases aligning to TRBD1. V was pared by 1 base and J by 1 base, with 10 bases of the junction left unmatched. The germline gives CDR1 KGHSH, CDR2 LQKENI. The CDR3 has 17 residues. The CDR3 DNA is TGTGCCAGCTCACCACTCGGACCCGGGACAGCTTCCTACGAGCAGTACTTC. Translating gives CASSPLGPGTASYEQYF.

This clone has just a few counts. V gene TRBV7-2 combines with J gene TRBJ1-2, with D perhaps TRBD1 (5 bases). The CDR3 loop spans 13 amino acids. V lost 6 bases to trimming and J lost 2 bases, with 10 bases between them. CDR1 is SGHTA and CDR2 is FQGNSA in the germline V gene. CDR3 loop: CASSPPGNYGYTF. In nucleotides, the CDR3 is TGTGCCAGCAGTCCTCCAGGGAACTATGGCTACACCTTC.

V gene TRBV30 combines with J gene TRBJ1-2, with 11 nucleotides matching TRBD1. With V trimmed by 4 bases and J by 1 base, 5 bases remained unmatched. Germline values: CDR1 GTSNPN, CDR2 SVGIG (reference sequence). The CDR3 runs to 15 residues. As DNA, the CDR3 is TGTGCCTGGACAACCGGGACAGGGGGTAACTATGGCTACACCTTC. It yields the protein CAWTTGTGGNYGYTF.

The rearrangement uses TRBV20-1 and TRBJ2-1, with D tentatively TRBD2 (6 bases). V was shortened by 3 bases and J by 3 bases, with 15 bases between the two germline ends. The CDR3 has 15 amino acids. Germline CDR1 and CDR2: DFQATT and SNEGSKA (reference sequence). CDR3 coding DNA: TGCAGTGCTAGTCGTCCGCGGGGTTTCTACAATGAGCAGTTCTTC. As protein: CSASRPRGFYNEQFF.

The V gene is TRBV5-1, the J gene TRBJ1-5; the match to TRBD1 covers 10 bases. The CDR3 sequence is 14 residues long. The ends lost 4 bases at V and 8 bases at J; junction bases unmatched: 6. The V gene's germline CDR1 is SGHRS and CDR2 YFSETQ. The CDR3 protein is CASSPGQGIEPQHF. DNA of the CDR3: TGCGCCAGCAGCCCGGGACAGGGGATAGAGCCCCAGCATTTT.

The sample holds one count of this clone. This chain joins TRBV6-1 and TRBJ2-1, with 8 bases aligning to TRBD1. This CDR3 region has 18 residues. J was trimmed by 6 bases and V by 2 bases; bases with no gene match: 15. CDR1 is MNHNS and CDR2 is SASEGT in the germline V gene. CDR3 residues: CASSEFPRGLYSSNEQFF. DNA for the CDR3: TGTGCCAGCAGTGAATTTCCCAGGGGGCTGTATAGTAGCAATGAGCAGTTCTTC.

The V gene is TRBV6-5, the J gene TRBJ2-7; 8 nucleotides align to TRBD1. Unmatched junction bases numbered 12, after V lost 6 bases and J lost 8 bases. The CDR3 contains 14 residues. The V gene's germline CDR1 is MNHEY and CDR2 SVGAGI. The CDR3, as DNA: TGTGCCAGCAGGCGAGGGACAGGTGGTCTCCAGCAGTACTTC. Translating gives CASRRGTGGLQQYF.

V is TRBV2 and J is TRBJ2-3; 8 bases align to TRBD1. The CDR3 is made up of 17 amino acids. Germline V gene data show CDR1 as SNHLY and CDR2 as FYNNEI. The trim removed 5 bases at V and 3 bases at J, leaving 13 bases unmatched. The DNA for the CDR3 is TGTGCCAGCAGTCAAAATGGGCCCGGGACAGGTACAGATACGCAGTATTTT. Its translation: CASSQNGPGTGTDTQYF. The variable domain in full, with the rest retrieved from reference TRBV2 and TRBJ2-3, is EPEVTQTPSHQVTQMGQEVILRCVPISNHLYFYWYRQILGQKVEFLVSFYNNEISEKSEIFDDQFSVERPDGSNFTLKIRSTKLEDSAMYFCASSQNGPGTGTDTQYFGPGTRLTVL.

This chain uses TRBV5-5 with TRBJ2-7; the D gene is possibly TRBD1 (6 bases). V was trimmed by 2 bases and J by 7 bases, leaving 10 bases between them. CDR3 length equals 12 residues. Germline CDR1 reads SGHKS; CDR2 reads YYEKEE (reference sequence). The CDR3 protein is CASSLWGREQYF. The CDR3 nucleotides are TGTGCCAGCAGCTTATGGGGGCGTGAGCAGTACTTC.

The table lists this clone with many counts. This sample includes further DNA sequences coding for the same CDR3. The gene calls are TRBV2 and TRBJ2-7; 11 nucleotides align to TRBD2. This CDR3 has 18 residues. The V gene's germline CDR1 is SNHLY and CDR2 FYNNEI. J lost 0 bases, V lost 6 bases, and 13 bases had no gene match. Here the CDR3 reads CASSLGVSGGGTSYEQYF. Written as DNA, the CDR3 is TGTGCCAGCAGCCTGGGTGTTAGCGGGGGGGGGACCTCCTACGAGCAGTACTTC.

This clone occurred once. The rearrangement links TRBV5-1 to TRBJ2-2, with a weak D call TRBD2 (6 bases). Trimming removed 5 bases from V and 2 bases from J, with 7 bases in between. The length of the CDR3 is 13 residues. The germline V gene has CDR1 SGHRS and CDR2 YFSETQ. As DNA, the CDR3 is TGCGCCAGCAGGGGAGGTAACACCGGGGAGCTGTTTTTT. Its translation: CASRGGNTGELFF.

The V call is TRBV6-6, the J call TRBJ1-5; 10 bases agree with TRBD1. The ends lost 5 bases at V and 3 bases at J; junction bases unmatched: 7. The CDR3 is 16 amino acids. Germline CDR1 reads MNHNY; CDR2 reads SVGAGI (reference sequence). For the CDR3, the DNA is TGTGCCAGCAGTGCCGACAGGGGGCGTAACAATCAGCCCCAGCATTTT. Protein: CASSADRGRNNQPQHF.

CDR3 DNA sequence: TGTGCCAGCAGCCCCCTTACTAGCACAGATACGCAGTATTTT. Residues: CASSPLTSTDTQYF. The chain employs TRBV7-9 and TRBJ2-3; D unclear. V was pared by 5 bases and J by 0 bases, with 9 bases between. Looked up from germline, CDR1 is SEHNR and CDR2 is FQNEAQ (reference sequence). The CDR3 loop spans 14 amino acids.

V usage is TRBV29-1 and J usage is TRBJ1-2; D call uncertain. V lost 0 bases and J 8 bases, leaving 13 bases between the germline ends. The germline V gene has CDR1 SQVTM and CDR2 ANQGSEA. The CDR3 has 13 amino acids. CDR3 DNA sequence: TGCAGCGTTGAAGATCGGGGTTTACAGGGCTACACCTTC. It codes for CSVEDRGLQGYTF.

The chain is built from TRBV5-4 and TRBJ2-2; 7 bases are a match to TRBD2. The ends lost 0 bases at V and 5 bases at J; junction bases unmatched: 10. CDR1 SGHNT and CDR2 YYREEE come from the germline V gene (reference sequence). The CDR3 length is 17 residues. CDR3 amino acids: CASSLVRGGGGTGELFF. The CDR3 nucleotides are TGTGCCAGCAGCTTGGTCCGCGGCGGGGGAGGGACCGGGGAGCTGTTTTTT.

This clone was found a few times. The chain couples TRBV5-1 to TRBJ1-2, with D unresolved. Looked up from germline, CDR1 is SGHRS and CDR2 is YFSETQ. CDR3 size: 15 residues. V dropped 4 bases and J dropped 0 bases, with 13 bases sitting between them. For the CDR3, the DNA is TGCGCCAGCAGCGAACCAGAAAAAGCTAACTATGGCTACACCTTC. Translating gives CASSEPEKANYGYTF. Using reference TRBV5-1 and TRBJ1-2 for the parts outside the CDR3, the full variable domain is KAGVTQTPRYLIKTRGQQVTLSCSPISGHRSVSWYQQTPGQGLQFLFEYFSETQRNKGNFPGRFSGRQFSNSRSEMNVSTLELGDSALYLCASSEPEKANYGYTFGSGTRLTVV.

The V gene is TRBV24-1, the J gene TRBJ2-1, with TRBD2 matching over 8 bases. The CDR3 runs 15 residues. In germline, CDR1 is KGHDR, CDR2 SFDVKD. The ends lost 2 bases at V and 7 bases at J; junction bases unmatched: 6. CDR3 bases: TGTGCCACCAGTGATTCGGGGGGGCGAGGTAATGAGCAGTTCTTC. This encodes CATSDSGGRGNEQFF.

CDR3 amino acids: CASSLGTGSYNEQFF. CDR3 DNA: TGTGCCAGCAGCCTGGGGACAGGGTCCTACAATGAGCAGTTCTTC. The genes are TRBV3-1 (or the pseudogene TRBV3-2) and TRBJ2-1; 9 nucleotides align to TRBD1. Trimming removed 4 bases from V and 1 base from J; junction bases left unmatched: 2. CDR1 and CDR2 (germline): LGHDT, YNNKEL (reference sequence). CDR3 length equals 15 residues.

The chain links TRBV28 to TRBJ2-5; TRBD2 aligns across 14 bases. The CDR3 consists of 20 residues. Looked up from germline, CDR1 is MDHEN and CDR2 is SYDVKM. The V segment lost 6 bases and the J segment 1 base; nucleotides outside the gene matches: 16. In nucleotides, the CDR3 is TGTGCCAGCAGCCCCAGACTAGCGGGGGGGCCTGATGTCATCCAAGAGACCCAGTACTTC. This sequence encodes CASSPRLAGGPDVIQETQYF.

V is TRBV2 and J is TRBJ1-4, with D unresolved. CDR1 is SNHLY and CDR2 is FYNNEI in the germline V gene. V gave up 8 bases and J gave up 7 bases, with 17 bases separating them. The CDR3 is made up of 14 amino acids. The DNA for the CDR3 is TGTGCCAGCCGCGGTATCTCGCGCGGTGAAAAACTGTTTTTT. Protein: CASRGISRGEKLFF.

In DNA form, the CDR3 reads TGTGCCAGTAGTATCCCAGGGGCATATAATTCACCCCTCCACTTT. Residues: CASSIPGAYNSPLHF. The chain combines TRBV19 with TRBJ1-6, with D possibly TRBD1 on 6 matching bases. The CDR3 consists of 15 residues. Germline loops: CDR1 LNHDA, CDR2 SQIVND (reference sequence). The V end lost 3 bases, the J end lost 4 bases, and 10 bases lay between the germline ends. The complete variable domain, with remaining parts taken from reference TRBV19 and TRBJ1-6, reads DGGITQSPKYLFRKEGQNVTLSCEQNLNHDAMYWYRQDPGQGLRLIYYSQIVNDFQKGDIAEGYSVSREKKESFPLTVTSAQKNPTAFYLCASSIPGAYNSPLHFGNGTRLTVT.

This clone came up once. The J gene is TRBJ2-1, the V gene TRBV2; 7 bases map to TRBD2. J gave up 5 bases and V 8 bases, and 9 bases lay outside the gene matches. This CDR3 has 14 amino acids. CDR1 SNHLY and CDR2 FYNNEI come from the germline V gene. CDR3 region: CASLAEWFNNEQFF. The CDR3 region has the DNA TGTGCCAGCCTAGCGGAGTGGTTCAACAATGAGCAGTTCTTC.

The rearrangement links TRBV5-1 to TRBJ2-1; D is possibly TRBD1 (6 bases). The CDR3 covers 15 residues. V was shortened by 5 bases and J by 8 bases, with 20 bases between the two germline ends. CDR1 is SGHRS and CDR2 is YFSETQ in the germline V gene. The CDR3: CASRRGGGVGDEQFF. For the CDR3, the DNA is TGCGCCAGCAGGAGAGGGGGTGGTGTGGGTGATGAGCAGTTCTTC.

This chain connects TRBV29-1 to TRBJ1-2; 7 bases are a match to TRBD1. Germline V lookup: CDR1 SQVTM, CDR2 ANQGSEA. CDR3 length: 16 residues. The J segment lost 4 bases and the V segment lost 4 bases, leaving 15 bases of the junction unmatched. In DNA, the CDR3 is TGCAGCGTTGCCGCAGGGGGACAGATCGCCGTCTATGGCTACACCTTC. Protein sequence: CSVAAGGQIAVYGYTF.

This clone has only one observation. The CDR3 spells CASSFGSYEQYF. DNA of the CDR3: TGTGCCAGCAGTTTCGGTAGCTACGAGCAGTACTTC. The chain uses TRBV12-3 or TRBV12-4 and TRBJ2-7, with no clear D. V dropped 3 bases and J dropped 3 bases, with 6 bases sitting between them. This CDR3 spans 12 amino acids.

V gene TRBV5-1 combines with J gene TRBJ2-5, with D perhaps TRBD2 (7 bases). In germline, CDR1 is SGHRS, CDR2 YFSETQ. This CDR3 has 15 residues. V shed 4 bases and J shed 2 bases, with 15 bases lying between them. CDR3 bases: TGCGCCAGCAGCCAACGGGGGGCCCTACAAGAGACCCAGTACTTC. Amino acids: CASSQRGALQETQYF.

The chain carries TRBV2 and TRBJ1-1; D is unresolved. This CDR3 spans 12 amino acids. V was shortened by 8 bases and J by 8 bases, with 15 bases between the two germline ends. In germline, CDR1 is SNHLY, CDR2 FYNNEI. CDR3 coding DNA: TGTGCCAGCGGAGTTCCCGCGGGAGAAGCTTTCTTT. Its protein is CASGVPAGEAFF.